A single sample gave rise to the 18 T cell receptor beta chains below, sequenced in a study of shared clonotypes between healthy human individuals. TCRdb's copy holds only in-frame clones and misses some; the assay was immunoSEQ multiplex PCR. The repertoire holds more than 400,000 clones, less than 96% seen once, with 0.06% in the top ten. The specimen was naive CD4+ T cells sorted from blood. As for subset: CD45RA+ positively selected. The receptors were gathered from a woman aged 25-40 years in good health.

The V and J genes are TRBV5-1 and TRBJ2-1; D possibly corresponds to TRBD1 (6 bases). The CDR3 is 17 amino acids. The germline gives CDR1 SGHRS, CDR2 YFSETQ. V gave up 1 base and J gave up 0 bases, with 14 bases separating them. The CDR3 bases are TGCGCCAGCAGCTTGAACGACAGGTCGAGCTCCTACAATGAGCAGTTCTTC. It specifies CASSLNDRSSSYNEQFF.

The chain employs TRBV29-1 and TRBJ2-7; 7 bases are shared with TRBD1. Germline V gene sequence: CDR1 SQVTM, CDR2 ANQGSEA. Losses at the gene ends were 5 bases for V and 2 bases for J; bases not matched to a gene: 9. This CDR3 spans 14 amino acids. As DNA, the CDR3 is TGCAGCGTTCAAGTACAGGGGCCTCCCTACGAGCAGTACTTC. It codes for CSVQVQGPPYEQYF.

CDR3 sequence: CASREVGAGNTIYF. Here the CDR3 DNA reads TGTGCCAGCAGGGAGGTGGGCGCTGGAAACACCATATATTTT. V gene TRBV7-9 combines with J gene TRBJ1-3; D is undetermined. Trimming pared 6 bases from V and 2 bases from J, leaving 11 bases between. From germline, CDR1 is SEHNR and CDR2 FQNEAQ (reference sequence). The CDR3 covers 14 residues.

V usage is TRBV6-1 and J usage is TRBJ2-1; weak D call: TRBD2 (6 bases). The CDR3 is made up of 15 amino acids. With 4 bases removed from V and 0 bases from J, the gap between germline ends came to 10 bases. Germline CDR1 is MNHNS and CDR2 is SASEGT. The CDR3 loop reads CASSALGGSYNEQFF. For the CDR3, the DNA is TGTGCCAGCAGTGCCCTGGGGGGCTCCTACAATGAGCAGTTCTTC.

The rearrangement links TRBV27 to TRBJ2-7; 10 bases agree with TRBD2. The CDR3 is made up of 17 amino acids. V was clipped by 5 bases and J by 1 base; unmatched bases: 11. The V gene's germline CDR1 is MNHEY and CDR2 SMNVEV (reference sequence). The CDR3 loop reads CASSPTSGLVGSYEQYF. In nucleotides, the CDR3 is TGTGCCAGCAGTCCGACTAGCGGGCTGGTTGGTTCCTACGAGCAGTACTTC.

In nucleotides, the CDR3 is TGTGCCAGCGCGGCCGGGACTAGTCTCACCGAGCAGTACTTC. Translated: CASAAGTSLTEQYF. The chain employs TRBV2 and TRBJ2-5, with 8 nucleotides matching TRBD2. The end of the DNA fits TRBJ2-7 better, so the J call may be wrong. Germline V gives CDR1 SNHLY, CDR2 FYNNEI. The CDR3 is 14 amino acids.

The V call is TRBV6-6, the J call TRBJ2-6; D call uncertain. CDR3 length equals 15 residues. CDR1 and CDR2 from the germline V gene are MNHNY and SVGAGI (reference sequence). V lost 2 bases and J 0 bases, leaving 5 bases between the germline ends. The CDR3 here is CASSYVFSGANVLTF. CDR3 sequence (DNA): TGTGCCAGCAGTTACGTGTTCTCTGGGGCCAACGTCCTGACTTTC.

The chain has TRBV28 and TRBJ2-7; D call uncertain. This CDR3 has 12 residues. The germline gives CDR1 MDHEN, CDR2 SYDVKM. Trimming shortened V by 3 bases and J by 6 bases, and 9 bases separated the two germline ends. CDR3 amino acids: CASSFRVREQYF. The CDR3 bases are TGTGCCAGCAGTTTTAGGGTCCGCGAGCAGTACTTC. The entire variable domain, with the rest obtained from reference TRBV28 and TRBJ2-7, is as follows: DVKVTQSSRYLVKRTGEKVFLECVQDMDHENMFWYRQDPGLGLRLIYFSYDVKMKEKGDIPEGYSVSREKKERFSLILESASTNQTSMYLCASSFRVREQYFGPGTRLTVT.

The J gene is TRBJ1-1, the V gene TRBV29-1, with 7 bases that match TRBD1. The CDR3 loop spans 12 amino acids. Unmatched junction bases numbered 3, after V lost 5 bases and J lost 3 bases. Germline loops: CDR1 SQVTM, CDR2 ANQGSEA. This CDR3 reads CSVIDRDTEAFF. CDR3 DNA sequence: TGCAGCGTTATCGACAGGGACACTGAAGCTTTCTTT.

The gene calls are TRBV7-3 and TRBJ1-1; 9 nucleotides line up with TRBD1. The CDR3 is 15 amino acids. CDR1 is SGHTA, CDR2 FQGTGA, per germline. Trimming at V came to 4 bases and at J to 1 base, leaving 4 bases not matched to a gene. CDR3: CASSSWDRENTEAFF. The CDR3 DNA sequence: TGTGCCAGCAGCTCCTGGGACAGGGAGAACACTGAAGCTTTCTTT.

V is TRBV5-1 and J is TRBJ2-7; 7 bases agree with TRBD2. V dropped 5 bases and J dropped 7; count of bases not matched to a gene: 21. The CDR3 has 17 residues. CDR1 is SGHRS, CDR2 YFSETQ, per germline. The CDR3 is CASRGDLGLLLPGEQYF. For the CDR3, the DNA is TGCGCCAGCAGGGGAGACCTGGGACTACTACTACCGGGGGAGCAGTACTTC. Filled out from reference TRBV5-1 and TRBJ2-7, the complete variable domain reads KAGVTQTPRYLIKTRGQQVTLSCSPISGHRSVSWYQQTPGQGLQFLFEYFSETQRNKGNFPGRFSGRQFSNSRSEMNVSTLELGDSALYLCASRGDLGLLLPGEQYFGPGTRLTVT.

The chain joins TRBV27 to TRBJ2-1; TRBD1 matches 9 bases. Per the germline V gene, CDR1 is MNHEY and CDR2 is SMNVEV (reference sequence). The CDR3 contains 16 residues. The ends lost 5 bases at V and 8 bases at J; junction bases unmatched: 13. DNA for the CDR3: TGTGCCAGCAGTCGGAGTGTGACAGGGGGGTTATATGAGCAGTTCTTC. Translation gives CASSRSVTGGLYEQFF.

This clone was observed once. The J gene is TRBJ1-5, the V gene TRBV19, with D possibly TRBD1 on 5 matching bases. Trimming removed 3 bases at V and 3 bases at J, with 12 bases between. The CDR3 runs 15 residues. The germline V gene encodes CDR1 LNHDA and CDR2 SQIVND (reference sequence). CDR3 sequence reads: CASSMETAPNQPQHF. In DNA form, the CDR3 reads TGTGCCAGTAGTATGGAGACAGCCCCCAATCAGCCCCAGCATTTT.

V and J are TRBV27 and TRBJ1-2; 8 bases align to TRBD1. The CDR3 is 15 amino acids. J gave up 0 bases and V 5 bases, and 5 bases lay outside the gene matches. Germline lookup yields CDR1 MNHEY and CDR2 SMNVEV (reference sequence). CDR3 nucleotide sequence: TGTGCCAGCAGTCGACAGGGGACACCTAACTATGGCTACACCTTC. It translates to CASSRQGTPNYGYTF.

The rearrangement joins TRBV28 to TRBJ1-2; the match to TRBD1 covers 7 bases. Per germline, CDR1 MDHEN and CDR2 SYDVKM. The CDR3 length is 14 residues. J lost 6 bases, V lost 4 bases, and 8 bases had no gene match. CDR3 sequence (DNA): TGTGCCAGCAGTTCCACGGGACAGCGACATGGCTACACCTTC. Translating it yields CASSSTGQRHGYTF.

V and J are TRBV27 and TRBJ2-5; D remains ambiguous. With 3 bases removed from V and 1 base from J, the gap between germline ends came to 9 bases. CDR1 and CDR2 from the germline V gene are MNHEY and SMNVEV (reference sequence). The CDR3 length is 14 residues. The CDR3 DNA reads TGTGCCAGCAGTTTGAGAAGTGGCCAAGAGACCCAGTACTTC. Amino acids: CASSLRSGQETQYF.

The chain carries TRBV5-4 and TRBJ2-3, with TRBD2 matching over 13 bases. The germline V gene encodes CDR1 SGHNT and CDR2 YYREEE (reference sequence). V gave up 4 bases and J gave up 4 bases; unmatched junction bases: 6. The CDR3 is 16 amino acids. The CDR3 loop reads CASSRTSGSVADTQYF. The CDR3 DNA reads TGTGCCAGCAGCAGGACTAGCGGGAGTGTAGCAGATACGCAGTATTTT.

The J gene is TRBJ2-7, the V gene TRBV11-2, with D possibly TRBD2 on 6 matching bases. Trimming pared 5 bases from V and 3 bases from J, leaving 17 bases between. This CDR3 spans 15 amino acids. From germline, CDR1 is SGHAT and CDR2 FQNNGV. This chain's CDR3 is CASSPTGKTSYEQYF. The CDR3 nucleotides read TGTGCCAGCAGCCCCACAGGCAAGACTAGCTACGAGCAGTACTTC.